This TCR beta chain is drawn from a study of blood T cell repertoires in COVID-19. Study-wide context: Italy, Spain and the United States were the sources of the convalescent and acute COVID-19 samples. T cells, B-cell-depleted T cells, or PBMCs supplied cDNA or gDNA.

As handled by the study authors: Nucleated cell number was recorded as an estimate derived from reference gene primer amplification. Libraries were prepared by immunoSEQ multiplex PCR; TCRdb keeps only in-frame clonotypes and omits some of them. That table gives V, J and clone size, and the DNA gave D and trimming. Here the sample spans 300,000 to 400,000 clones, more than 75% being singletons. Regarding this clone: This CDR3 is also generated by other DNA sequences in the sample.

This CDR3 is built from 17 residues. CDR1 is LGHNA, CDR2 YSLEER, per germline. The ends were cut back, 0 bases at V and 2 bases at J, with 16 bases in the middle. Sequenced sample: peripheral blood. The rearrangement links TRBV4-3 to TRBJ1-2; maybe TRBD1 (5 bases). The sequence was obtained from a woman aged 50 to 60 with active or convalescent COVID-19. The CDR3 DNA follows: TGCGCCAGCAGCCAAGATGTCCCGGGACTAGGGAACTATGGCTACACCTTC. Amino acids: CASSQDVPGLGNYGYTF.